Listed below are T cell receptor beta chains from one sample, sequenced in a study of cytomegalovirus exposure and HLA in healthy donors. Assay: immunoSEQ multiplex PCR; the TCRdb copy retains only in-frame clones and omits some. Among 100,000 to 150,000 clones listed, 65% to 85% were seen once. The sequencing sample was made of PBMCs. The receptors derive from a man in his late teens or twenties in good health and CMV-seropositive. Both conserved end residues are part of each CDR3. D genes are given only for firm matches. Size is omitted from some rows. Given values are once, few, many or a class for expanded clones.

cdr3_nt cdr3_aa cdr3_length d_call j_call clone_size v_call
TGCGCCAGCAGCTTGGATACAGGGAACACTGAAGCTTTCTTT CASSLDTGNTEAFF 14 - TRBJ1-1 - TRBV5-1
TGTGCCAGCAGCGTAGTAGGGGGTGAGCGTAGCTCCTACGAGCAGTACTTC CASSVVGGERSSYEQYF 17 - TRBJ2-7 - TRBV9
TGTGCCAGTAGTATAGGGACAGGGACTAGCGGGAGGGCCTACAATGAGCAGTTCTTC CASSIGTGTSGRAYNEQFF 19 TRBD2 TRBJ2-1 - TRBV19
TGTGCCAGCAGCTCGGACTTGAGGACCGGGGAGCTGTTTTTT CASSSDLRTGELFF 14 - TRBJ2-2 - TRBV5-6
TGTGCCAGCAGCATTGGACCGGCGGGATGGGAGCAGTACTTC CASSIGPAGWEQYF 14 - TRBJ2-7 - TRBV7-8
TGCGCCAGCAGCCAAGATATGGGGACAGCTGGAAACACCATATATTTT CASSQDMGTAGNTIYF 16 TRBD1 TRBJ1-3 - TRBV4-1
TGTGCCAGCAGCGTAGCCCTCGGACAGGGTAATGAAAAACTGTTTTTT CASSVALGQGNEKLFF 16 TRBD1 TRBJ1-4 - TRBV9
TGTGCCAGTAGTATAGATAGGGGGCAGCCCCAGCATTTT CASSIDRGQPQHF 13 - TRBJ1-5 - TRBV19
TGTGCCAGCAGCCCGACTAGCGGGAGGACCGGGGAGCTGTTTTTT CASSPTSGRTGELFF 15 TRBD2 TRBJ2-2 - TRBV25-1
TGCGCCAGCAGCTTGGCCTACAGGGGTCCGAACACTGAAGCTTTCTTT CASSLAYRGPNTEAFF 16 TRBD1 TRBJ1-1 once TRBV5-1
TGCGCCAGCAGCCAAGTATCAGGGGGCCACAAAAACATTCAGTACTTC CASSQVSGGHKNIQYF 16 TRBD1 TRBJ2-4 - TRBV4-3
TGTGCCAGTAGTATTTTTGGGACACCCCAAGAGACCCAGTACTTC CASSIFGTPQETQYF 15 - TRBJ2-5 once TRBV19
TGTGCCAGCCAGCGGGACCTTGCAACTAATGAAAAACTGTTTTTT CASQRDLATNEKLFF 15 - TRBJ1-4 once TRBV6-1
TGTGCCTGGAGTGGCCACCAGGGGGAGAACACTGAAGCTTTCTTT CAWSGHQGENTEAFF 15 TRBD1 TRBJ1-1 - TRBV30
TGTGCCAGCAGTTACTCGACTAGCGGCGACGAGAAGCAGTACTTC CASSYSTSGDEKQYF 15 TRBD2 TRBJ2-7 - TRBV6-5
TGTGCCAGCAGCTTTTTCGGGACACCCGAAGCTTTCTTT CASSFFGTPEAFF 13 - TRBJ1-1 once TRBV7-9
TGTGCCAGCAGTGAATATTACCGGGAGCAGTACTTC CASSEYYREQYF 12 - TRBJ2-7 - TRBV25-1
TGTGCCAGCAGCTTGGCGGTAGCGGGGGGACCTCCCTACGAGCAGTACTTC CASSLAVAGGPPYEQYF 17 TRBD2 TRBJ2-7 - TRBV5-4
TGCGCCAGCAGCCACATCGAATCCGGGACAGAACTCAACGTCCTGACTTTC CASSHIESGTELNVLTF 17 TRBD1 TRBJ2-6 - TRBV4-1
TGCGCCAGCAGCCGTTTAGCGGGAATTCCCTACGAGCAGTACTTC CASSRLAGIPYEQYF 15 TRBD2 TRBJ2-7 few TRBV4-1
TGTGCCAGCCAGACCACGCGGAGCACAGATACGCAGTATTTT CASQTTRSTDTQYF 14 - TRBJ2-3 - TRBV6-5
TGTGCCAGCAGCTTGGAGCAAACAGGGCACTATGGCTACACCTTC CASSLEQTGHYGYTF 15 - TRBJ1-2 - TRBV5-6
TGTGCCAGCAGCCCCAGGGGAGAGTACGAGCAGTACTTC CASSPRGEYEQYF 13 - TRBJ2-7 few TRBV7-9
TGTGCCAGTAGTATGAATACAGTCCATGGCTACACCTTC CASSMNTVHGYTF 13 - TRBJ1-2 - TRBV19
TGTGCCAGCAGCTTGACGGGAGACCCCTACTATGGCTACACCTTC CASSLTGDPYYGYTF 15 - TRBJ1-2 - TRBV5-4
TGCGCCAGCAGTGAGACAGGCCACGAGCAGTACTTC CASSETGHEQYF 12 - TRBJ2-7 - TRBV10-2
TGTGCCAGCAGCGACGGACAGGTCATGCGGTCACCCCTCCACTTT CASSDGQVMRSPLHF 15 TRBD1 TRBJ1-6 - TRBV9
TGTGCCAGCGGGATAAGGGGTTTTGGAAACACCATATATTTT CASGIRGFGNTIYF 14 - TRBJ1-3 - TRBV27
TGTGCCAGCGGTTTGAGACAGGCCTACGAGCAGTACTTC CASGLRQAYEQYF 13 - TRBJ2-7 - TRBV7-2
TGCGCCAGCAGCCAAGTCGATGAGCAGTTCTTC CASSQVDEQFF 11 - TRBJ2-1 - TRBV4-1
TGTGCCAGCAGCTTAGGAGGGGACAGGTCACATTCACCCCTCCACTTT CASSLGGDRSHSPLHF 16 TRBD1 TRBJ1-6 - TRBV7-8
TGTGCCAGCAGCGTAACAGGGGACAACGAGCAGTACTTC CASSVTGDNEQYF 13 TRBD1 TRBJ2-7 - TRBV9
TGTGCCAGCAGCCAAGATCTTGGACGAGGGGAGCAGTACTTC CASSQDLGRGEQYF 14 - TRBJ2-7 - TRBV4-2
TGTGCCAGCAGGCAGGGTTTCTCCTACGAGCAGTACTTC CASRQGFSYEQYF 13 - TRBJ2-7 - TRBV7-9
TGCGCCAGCAGCTTGGTTTCCGCCTATAATTCACCCCTCCACTTT CASSLVSAYNSPLHF 15 - TRBJ1-6 - TRBV5-1
TGTGCCAGTAGTATCACGGGTTTGGCCAAAAACATTCAGTACTTC CASSITGLAKNIQYF 15 - TRBJ2-4 - TRBV19
TGTGCCAGCAGTTACGGAGGGTCCCGGTATAGGGGCTACACCTTC CASSYGGSRYRGYTF 15 - TRBJ1-2 - TRBV6-5
TGTGCCAGCAGCTCATCGACCGGGACAGTCGGCTATGGCTACACCTTC CASSSSTGTVGYGYTF 16 TRBD1 TRBJ1-2 - TRBV7-9
TGTGCCAGCAGCTACAACAGGGGGGGGAACACTGAAGCTTTCTTT CASSYNRGGNTEAFF 15 TRBD1 TRBJ1-1 - TRBV5-4
TGTGCCAGCAGTTTATCAGGCATCAATCAGCCCCAGCATTTT CASSLSGINQPQHF 14 - TRBJ1-5 - TRBV28
TGTGCCAGCAGCGTAGGCTCTAGCGGGCCAAACACCGGGGAGCTGTTTTTT CASSVGSSGPNTGELFF 17 TRBD2 TRBJ2-2 - TRBV9
TGTGCCAGCAGCCCAACTAGCGGGAGCTCCTACGAGCAGTACTTC CASSPTSGSSYEQYF 15 TRBD2 TRBJ2-7 - TRBV5-6
TGTGCCATCAGTGAGTACGAGAGCGGGAACAATGAGCAGTTCTTC CAISEYESGNNEQFF 15 TRBD2 TRBJ2-1 - TRBV10-3
TGTGCCAGCAGTTTCAGGGGCTCCTACGAGCAGTACTTC CASSFRGSYEQYF 13 - TRBJ2-7 - TRBV27
TGTGCCAGCTCACCATCCGCAGGGGGCAATGAGCAGTTCTTC CASSPSAGGNEQFF 14 TRBD1 TRBJ2-1 - TRBV18
TGTGCCAGCAGCTCTTATGAGCAGTTCTTC CASSSYEQFF 10 - TRBJ2-1 - TRBV7-2
TGTGCCAGCAGCCCCGGGACTAGCGGGGGGCCTCAAGAGACCCAGTACTTC CASSPGTSGGPQETQYF 17 TRBD2 TRBJ2-5 - TRBV5-8
TGTGCCAGCAGTACCGGACTAGCCCGTGAGACCCAGTACTTC CASSTGLARETQYF 14 TRBD2 TRBJ2-5 - TRBV7-8
TGTGCCAGCAGTTGGACGGGAAACACCGGGGAGCTGTTTTTT CASSWTGNTGELFF 14 - TRBJ2-2 - TRBV6-1
TGTGCCAGCAGTTTACTAGCGGGGGCAAACACCGGGGAGCTGTTTTTT CASSLLAGANTGELFF 16 TRBD2 TRBJ2-2 once TRBV28
TGTGCCAGCTCACCAGGCAGAGGGTGGGAGACCCAGTACTTC CASSPGRGWETQYF 14 - TRBJ2-5 - TRBV18
TGTGCCAGCACCCGGGACAGGGTCGCCTACAATGAGCAGTTCTTC CASTRDRVAYNEQFF 15 TRBD1 TRBJ2-1 - TRBV2
TGCGCCAGCAGCTTGACAGCGGGAGACCACTACGAGCAGTACTTC CASSLTAGDHYEQYF 15 TRBD2 TRBJ2-7 - TRBV5-1
TGTGCCAGCAGCTTAAGAACAGGGGGATGGAATGAGCAGTTCTTC CASSLRTGGWNEQFF 15 TRBD1 TRBJ2-1 few TRBV7-2
TGTGCCAGCAGCTTTCTAGACAGGAGGAGAGATACGCAGTATTTT CASSFLDRRRDTQYF 15 - TRBJ2-3 once TRBV5-6
TGTGCCAGCAGTTTGAGCTCAAATCAGCCCCAGCATTTT CASSLSSNQPQHF 13 - TRBJ1-5 - TRBV6-5
TGTGCCAGCAGCTGGGCGCAGGGGACAAAGGGCTACACCTTC CASSWAQGTKGYTF 14 - TRBJ1-2 - TRBV5-4
TGTGCCAGCAGCGTAGCTGGGGGCCGTATCTACGAGCAGTACTTC CASSVAGGRIYEQYF 15 - TRBJ2-7 - TRBV9
TGTGCCAGCAAAAACTTCACCGGGACAGATTACAATGAGCAGTTCTTC CASKNFTGTDYNEQFF 16 - TRBJ2-1 - TRBV21-1